These 5 T cell receptor beta chains were sequenced from one sample in a study of OX40 agonist ivuxolimab in advanced cancers. Only in-frame clones appear in the TCRdb table, and some are missing; sequencing was by immunoSEQ multiplex PCR. The sample records about 75,000 clones, about 86% being singletons. Specimen: CD4+ or CD8+ T cells sorted from blood, collected in a trial of the OX40 agonist ivuxolimab. Receptors were obtained from an adult with an advanced solid tumor such as melanoma, head and neck, liver or kidney cancer.

The rearrangement uses TRBV14 and TRBJ2-7; a possible D gene is TRBD2 (5 bases). The V end lost 8 bases, the J end lost 6 bases, and 17 bases lay between the germline ends. Germline V gene lookup returns CDR1 SGHDN and CDR2 FVKESK. CDR3 length: 13 residues. The CDR3 spells CASGVLVTSEQYF. The CDR3 DNA reads as TGTGCCAGCGGGGTACTAGTGACGAGCGAGCAGTACTTC. Based on the CDR3 plus reference TRBV14 and TRBJ2-7, the full variable domain is EAGVTQFPSHSVIEKGQTVTLRCDPISGHDNLYWYRRVMGKEIKFLLHFVKESKQDESGMPNNRFLAERTGGTYSTLKVQPAELEDSGVYFCASGVLVTSEQYFGPGTRLTVT.

This chain links TRBV5-1 with TRBJ2-2; D ambiguous. CDR1 is SGHRS, CDR2 YFSETQ, per germline. This CDR3 is built from 14 residues. V was trimmed by 0 bases and J by 5 bases, leaving 8 bases between them. The CDR3 here is CASSLGRSTGELFF. The CDR3 DNA reads TGCGCCAGCAGCTTGGGTCGGTCTACCGGGGAGCTGTTTTTT.

This rearrangement joins TRBV30 to TRBJ2-3, with D tentatively TRBD2 (6 bases). The V end was cut by 2 bases, the J end by 2 bases, with 14 bases between. This CDR3 contains 15 residues. Germline-derived CDR1 and CDR2 are GTSNPN and SVGIG (reference sequence). The CDR3 region is CAWSPSPGVTDTQYF. The CDR3 DNA reads as TGTGCCTGGAGTCCCTCCCCGGGGGTCACAGATACGCAGTATTTT. Drawing the rest from reference TRBV30 and TRBJ2-3, the complete variable domain is SQTIHQWPATLVQPVGSPLSLECTVEGTSNPNLYWYRQAAGRGLQLLFYSVGIGQISSEVPQNLSASRPQDRQFILSSKKLLLSDSGFYLCAWSPSPGVTDTQYFGPGTRLTVL.

As to this clone: Other DNA sequences in the sample encode the same CDR3. The chain has TRBV6-5 and TRBJ2-1; TRBD2 matches 11 bases. The V gene end was trimmed by 6 bases and the J gene end by 4 bases; junction bases not matched to a gene: 5. In germline, CDR1 is MNHEY, CDR2 SVGAGI. CDR3 length: 15 amino acids. CDR3 DNA sequence: TGTGCCAGCAGCCGACTAGCGGGGACTTACAATGAGCAGTTCTTC. Translated, it gives CASSRLAGTYNEQFF.

This rearrangement joins TRBV2 to TRBJ2-3; 11 bases line up with TRBD2. The CDR3 sequence is 15 residues long. Germline V gene lookup returns CDR1 SNHLY and CDR2 FYNNEI. Trimming at V came to 4 bases and at J to 3 bases, leaving 3 bases not matched to a gene. The CDR3 here is CASSGASGGTDTQYF. CDR3 coding DNA: TGTGCCAGCAGTGGGGCTAGCGGGGGGACAGATACGCAGTATTTT.